The sequence of this TCR beta chain was determined in a study of CD8+CD57+ T cells in acquired aplastic anemia. The CDR3 contains 14 residues. From germline, CDR1 is SGHTA and CDR2 FQGNSA. With 5 bases removed from V and 7 bases from J, the gap between germline ends came to 17 bases. Only a few counts were recorded for this clonotype. Template material for TCR beta VDJ and CDR3 profiling consisted of genomic DNA. TCRdb re-called the reads through MiXCR, storing one row per CDR3 protein. In the table there are 150,000 to 200,000 distinct CDR3 sequences, around 65% of which are singletons. The TCR sequence derives from a human donor with severe aplastic anemia or a healthy control (not recorded which). The material sequenced was sorted CD4+, CD8+, or CD8+CD57+ T cells (not recorded which) from PBMCs. The J gene is TRBJ2-5, the V gene TRBV7-2; a weak D match, TRBD1 (6 bases). This CDR3 reads CASSPNRDTGTQYF. In DNA, the CDR3 is TGTGCCAGCAGCCCGAATCGGGACACGGGGACCCAGTACTTC.